This T cell receptor beta chain originates from a study of early T cells in non-severe SARS-CoV-2 infection. Study-level background: Bulk RNA from unsorted whole blood was sequenced; chains were unpaired.

Individual cDNA molecules received unique molecular identifiers during library preparation. TCRdb reprocessed the 5' RACE reads with MiXCR, giving one entry per CDR3 protein. In the table there are about 80,000 distinct CDR3 sequences, 5% of which are singletons. With 0 bases removed from V and 2 bases from J, the gap between germline ends came to 14 bases. The CDR3 sequence is 15 residues long. From germline, CDR1 is DFQATT and CDR2 SNEGSKA (reference sequence). Whole-study findings and limits: Reliance on VDJdb matching favored anti-spike CD8 responses; private and CD4 specificities were missed.

This clonotype was counted many times. Its cognate antigen is unknown. The V call is TRBV20-1, the J call TRBJ2-7, with D perhaps TRBD2 (6 bases). The material sequenced was whole blood, taken at baseline. The TCR sequence derives from an adult who was a healthcare worker with PCR-confirmed SARS-CoV-2 infection or an uninfected control (not recorded which). CDR3 loop: CSARDSAGRTYEQYF. CDR3 bases: TGCAGTGCTAGAGATTCGGCGGGACGGACCTACGAGCAGTACTTC.